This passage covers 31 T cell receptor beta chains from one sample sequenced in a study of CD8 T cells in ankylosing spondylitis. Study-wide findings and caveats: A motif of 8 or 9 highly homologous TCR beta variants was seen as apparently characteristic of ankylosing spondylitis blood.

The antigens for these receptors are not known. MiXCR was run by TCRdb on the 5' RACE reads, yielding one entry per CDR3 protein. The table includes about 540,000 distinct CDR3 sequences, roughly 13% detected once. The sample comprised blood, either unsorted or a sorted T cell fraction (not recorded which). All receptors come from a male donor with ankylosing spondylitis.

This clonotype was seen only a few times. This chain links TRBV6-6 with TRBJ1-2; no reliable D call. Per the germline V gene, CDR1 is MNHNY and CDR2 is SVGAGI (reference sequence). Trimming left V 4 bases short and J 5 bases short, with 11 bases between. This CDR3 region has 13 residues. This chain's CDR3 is CASSFDPVYGYTF. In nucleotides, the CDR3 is TGTGCCAGCAGTTTTGACCCCGTTTATGGCTACACCTTC.

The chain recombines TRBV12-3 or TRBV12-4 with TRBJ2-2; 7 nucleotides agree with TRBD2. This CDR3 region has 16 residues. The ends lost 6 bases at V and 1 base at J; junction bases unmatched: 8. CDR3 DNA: TGTGCCAGCAGCCCCGGGGGGAGGGGGAACACCGGGGAGCTGTTTTTT. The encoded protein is CASSPGGRGNTGELFF.

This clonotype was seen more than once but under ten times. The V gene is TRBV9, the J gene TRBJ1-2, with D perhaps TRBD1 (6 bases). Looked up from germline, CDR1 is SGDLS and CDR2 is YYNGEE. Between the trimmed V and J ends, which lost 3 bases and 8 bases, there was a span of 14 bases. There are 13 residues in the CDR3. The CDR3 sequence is CASSGGGLLGYTF. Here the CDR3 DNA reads TGTGCCAGCAGCGGAGGGGGGCTCCTCGGCTACACCTTC.

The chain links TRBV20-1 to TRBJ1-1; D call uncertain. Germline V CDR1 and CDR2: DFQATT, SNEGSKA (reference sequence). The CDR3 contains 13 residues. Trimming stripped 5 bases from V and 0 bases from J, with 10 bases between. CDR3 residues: CSASEHLNTEAFF. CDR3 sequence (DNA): TGCAGTGCTTCCGAACACTTGAACACTGAAGCTTTCTTT.

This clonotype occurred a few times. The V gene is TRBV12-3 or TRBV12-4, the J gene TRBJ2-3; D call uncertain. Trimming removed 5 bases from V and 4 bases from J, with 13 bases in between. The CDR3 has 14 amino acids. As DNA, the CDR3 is TGTGCCAGCAGTCCTCCCTCTAGGGCAGATACGCAGTATTTT. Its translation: CASSPPSRADTQYF.

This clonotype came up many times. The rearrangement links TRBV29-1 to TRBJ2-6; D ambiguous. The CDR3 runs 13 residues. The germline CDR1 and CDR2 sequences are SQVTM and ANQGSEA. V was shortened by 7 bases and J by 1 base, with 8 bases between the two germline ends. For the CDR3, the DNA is TGCAGCGCCCGATGGTCTGGGGCCAACGTCCTGACTTTC. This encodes CSARWSGANVLTF.

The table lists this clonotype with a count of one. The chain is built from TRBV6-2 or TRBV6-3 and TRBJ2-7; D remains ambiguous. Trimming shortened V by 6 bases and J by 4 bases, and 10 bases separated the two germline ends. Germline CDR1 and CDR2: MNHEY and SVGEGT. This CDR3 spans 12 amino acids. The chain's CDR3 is CASRDTEYEQYV. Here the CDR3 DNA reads TGTGCCAGCAGGGATACGGAATACGAGCAGTACGTC.

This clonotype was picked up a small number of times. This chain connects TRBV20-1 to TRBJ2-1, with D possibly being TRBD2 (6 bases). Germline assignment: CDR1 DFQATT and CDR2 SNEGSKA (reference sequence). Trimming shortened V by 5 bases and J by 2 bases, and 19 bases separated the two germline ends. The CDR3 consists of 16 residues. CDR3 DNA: TGCAGTGCTCCCTTGGGCCTAGCGACTCCCTACAATGAGCAGTTCTTC. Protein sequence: CSAPLGLATPYNEQFF.

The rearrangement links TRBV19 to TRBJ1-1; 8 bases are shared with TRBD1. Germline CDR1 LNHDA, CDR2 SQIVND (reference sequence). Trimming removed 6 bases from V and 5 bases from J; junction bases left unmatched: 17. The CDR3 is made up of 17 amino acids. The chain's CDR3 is CASSLTWTGLGETEAFF. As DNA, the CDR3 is TGTGCCAGTAGCCTCACATGGACAGGGTTGGGAGAAACTGAAGCTTTCTTT. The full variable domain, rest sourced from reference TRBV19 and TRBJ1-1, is DGGITQSPKYLFRKEGQNVTLSCEQNLNHDAMYWYRQDPGQGLRLIYYSQIVNDFQKGDIAEGYSVSREKKESFPLTVTSAQKNPTAFYLCASSLTWTGLGETEAFFGQGTRLTVV.

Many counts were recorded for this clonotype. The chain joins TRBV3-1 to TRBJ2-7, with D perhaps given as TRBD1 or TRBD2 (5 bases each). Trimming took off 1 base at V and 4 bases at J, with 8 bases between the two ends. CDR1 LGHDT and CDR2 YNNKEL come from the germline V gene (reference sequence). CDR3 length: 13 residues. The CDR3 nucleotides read TGTGCCAGCAGCCAAGGGGACGAGTACGAGCAGTACGTC. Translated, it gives CASSQGDEYEQYV.

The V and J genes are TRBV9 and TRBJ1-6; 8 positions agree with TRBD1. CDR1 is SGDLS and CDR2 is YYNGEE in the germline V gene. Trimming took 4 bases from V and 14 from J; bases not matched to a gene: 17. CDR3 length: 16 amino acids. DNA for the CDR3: TGTGCCAGCAGCCCGACCGGACAGGGTCTAATTGGGGCCCTCCACTTT. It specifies CASSPTGQGLIGALHF.

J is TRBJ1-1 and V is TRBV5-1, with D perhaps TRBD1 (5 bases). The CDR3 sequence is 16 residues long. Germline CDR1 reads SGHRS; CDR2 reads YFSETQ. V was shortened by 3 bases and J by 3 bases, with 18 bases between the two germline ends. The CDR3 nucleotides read TGCGCCAGCAGCTCGGGACCCCGGAGGGCGGACACTGAAGCTTTCTTT. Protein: CASSSGPRRADTEAFF.

CDR3 amino acids: CASSPRNSGNTIYF. DNA for the CDR3: TGTGCCAGCAGTCCACGAAACTCTGGAAACACCATATATTTT. The chain recombines TRBV7-9 with TRBJ1-3; D not resolved. Trimming removed 6 bases at V and 0 bases at J, with 9 bases between. Looked up from germline, CDR1 is SEHNR and CDR2 is FQNEAQ (reference sequence). This CDR3 spans 14 amino acids. Drawing the rest from reference TRBV7-9 and TRBJ1-3, the complete variable domain is DTGVSQNPRHKITKRGQNVTFRCDPISEHNRLYWYRQTLGQGPEFLTYFQNEAQLEKSRLLSDRFSAERPKGSFSTLEIQRTEQGDSAMYLCASSPRNSGNTIYFGEGSWLTVV.

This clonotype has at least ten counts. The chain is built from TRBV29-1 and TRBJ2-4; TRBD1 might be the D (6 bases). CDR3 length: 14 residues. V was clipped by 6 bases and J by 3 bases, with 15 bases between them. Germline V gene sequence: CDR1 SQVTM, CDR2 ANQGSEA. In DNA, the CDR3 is TGCAGCGTCGAGGACAGCGGCGTCAAAAACATTCAGTACTTC. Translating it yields CSVEDSGVKNIQYF.

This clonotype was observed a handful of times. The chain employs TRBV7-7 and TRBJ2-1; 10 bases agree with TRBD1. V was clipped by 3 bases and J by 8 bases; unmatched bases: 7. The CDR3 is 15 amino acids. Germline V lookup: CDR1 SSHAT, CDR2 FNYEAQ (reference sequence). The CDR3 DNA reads TGTGCCAGCAGCTTGCTGGACAGGGGGATCTATGAGCAGTTCTTC. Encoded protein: CASSLLDRGIYEQFF.

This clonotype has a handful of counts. CDR3 protein: CASSPRGASGRSSYEQYV. The DNA for the CDR3 is TGTGCCAGCAGTCCCAGGGGGGCTAGCGGGAGGTCTAGTTACGAGCAGTACGTC. V and J are TRBV6-1 and TRBJ2-7; TRBD2 matches 11 bases. J was trimmed by 4 bases and V by 5 bases; bases with no gene match: 16. Germline lookup yields CDR1 MNHNS and CDR2 SASEGT. CDR3 length equals 18 residues.

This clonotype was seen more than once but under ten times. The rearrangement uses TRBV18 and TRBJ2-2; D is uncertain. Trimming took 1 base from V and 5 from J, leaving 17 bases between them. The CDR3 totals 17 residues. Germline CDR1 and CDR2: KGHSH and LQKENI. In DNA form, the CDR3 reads TGTGCCAGCTCACCACGGGCAGATGGGCTTCTGACCGGGGAGCTGTTTTTT. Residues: CASSPRADGLLTGELFF. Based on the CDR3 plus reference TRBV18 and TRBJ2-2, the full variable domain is NAGVMQNPRHLVRRRGQEARLRCSPMKGHSHVYWYRQLPEEGLKFMVYLQKENIIDESGMPKERFSAEFPKEGPSILRIQQVVRGDSAAYFCASSPRADGLLTGELFFGEGSRLTVL.

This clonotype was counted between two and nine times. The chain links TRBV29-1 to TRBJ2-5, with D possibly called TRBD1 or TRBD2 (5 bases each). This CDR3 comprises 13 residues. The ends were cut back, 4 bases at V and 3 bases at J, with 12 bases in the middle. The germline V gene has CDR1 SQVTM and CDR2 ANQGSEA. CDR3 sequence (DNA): TGCAGCGTTGTTGAGGGGATGGAAGAGACCCAGTACTTC. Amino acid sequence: CSVVEGMEETQYF. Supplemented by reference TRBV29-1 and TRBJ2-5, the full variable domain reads SAVISQKPSRDICQRGTSLTIQCQVDSQVTMMFWYRQQPGQSLTLIATANQGSEATYESGFVIDKFPISRPNLTFSTLTVSNMSPEDSSIYLCSVVEGMEETQYFGPGTRLLVL.

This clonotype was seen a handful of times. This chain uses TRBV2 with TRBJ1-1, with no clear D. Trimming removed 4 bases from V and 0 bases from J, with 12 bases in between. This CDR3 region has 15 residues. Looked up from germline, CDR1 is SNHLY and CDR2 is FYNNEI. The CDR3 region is CASSVEGSMNTEAFF. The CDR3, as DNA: TGTGCCAGCAGTGTAGAGGGTTCCATGAACACTGAAGCTTTCTTT.

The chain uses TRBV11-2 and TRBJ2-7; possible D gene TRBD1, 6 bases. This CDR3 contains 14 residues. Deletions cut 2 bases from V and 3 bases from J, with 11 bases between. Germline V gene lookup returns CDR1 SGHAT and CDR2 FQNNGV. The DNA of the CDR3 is TGTGCCAGCAGCTTATCTCAGACAGGCTACGAGCAGTACTTC. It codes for CASSLSQTGYEQYF.

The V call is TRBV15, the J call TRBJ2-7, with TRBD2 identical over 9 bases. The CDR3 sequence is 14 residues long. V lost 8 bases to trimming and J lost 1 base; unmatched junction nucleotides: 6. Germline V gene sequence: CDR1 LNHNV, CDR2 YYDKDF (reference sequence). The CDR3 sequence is CATRSREGSYEQYF. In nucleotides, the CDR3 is TGTGCCACCCGATCGCGGGAGGGTTCCTACGAGCAGTACTTC.

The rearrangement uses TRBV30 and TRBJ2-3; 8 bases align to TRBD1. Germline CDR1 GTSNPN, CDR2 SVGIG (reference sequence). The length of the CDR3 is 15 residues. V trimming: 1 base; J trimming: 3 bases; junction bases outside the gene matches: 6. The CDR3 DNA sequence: TGTGCCTGGAGTGGGGAAACAGGGGGGACAGATACGCAGTATTTT. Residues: CAWSGETGGTDTQYF.

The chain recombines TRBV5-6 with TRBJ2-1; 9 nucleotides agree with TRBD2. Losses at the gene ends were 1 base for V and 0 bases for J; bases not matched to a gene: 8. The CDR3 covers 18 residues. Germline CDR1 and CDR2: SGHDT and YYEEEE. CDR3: CASSLFLRREGSYNEQFF. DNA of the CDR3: TGTGCCAGCAGCTTGTTTCTTCGGCGGGAGGGCTCCTACAATGAGCAGTTCTTC.

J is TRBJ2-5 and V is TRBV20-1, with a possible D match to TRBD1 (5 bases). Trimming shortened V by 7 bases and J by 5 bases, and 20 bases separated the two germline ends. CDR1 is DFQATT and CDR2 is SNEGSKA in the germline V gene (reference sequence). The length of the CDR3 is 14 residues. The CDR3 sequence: CSVALQGNRETQYF. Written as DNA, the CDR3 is TGCAGTGTCGCGCTTCAGGGAAATAGGGAGACCCAGTACTTC.

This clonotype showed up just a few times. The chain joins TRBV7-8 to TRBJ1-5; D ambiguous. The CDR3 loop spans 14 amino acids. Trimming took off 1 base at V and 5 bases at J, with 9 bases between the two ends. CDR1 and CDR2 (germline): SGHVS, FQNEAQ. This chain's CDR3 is CASSLGQGHQPQHF. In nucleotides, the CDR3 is TGTGCCAGCAGCTTAGGGCAAGGCCATCAGCCCCAGCATTTT.

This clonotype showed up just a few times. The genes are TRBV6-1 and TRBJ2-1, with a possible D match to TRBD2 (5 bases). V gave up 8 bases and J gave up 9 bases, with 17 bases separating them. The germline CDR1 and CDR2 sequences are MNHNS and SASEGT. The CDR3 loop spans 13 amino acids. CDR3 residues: CASGSRPGSEQFF. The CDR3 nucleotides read TGTGCCAGCGGGTCGAGGCCGGGAAGTGAGCAGTTCTTC.

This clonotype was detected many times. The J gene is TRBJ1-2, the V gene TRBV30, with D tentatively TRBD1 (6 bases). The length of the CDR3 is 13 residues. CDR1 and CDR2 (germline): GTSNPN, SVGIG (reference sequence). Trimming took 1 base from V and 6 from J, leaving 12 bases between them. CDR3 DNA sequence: TGTGCCTGGAGTGAAGGGGGACTGAATGGCTACACCTTC. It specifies CAWSEGGLNGYTF.

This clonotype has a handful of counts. The CDR3 DNA reads as TGTGCCGGGGGACAGGGCTATGAGCAGTTCTTC. It translates to CAGGQGYEQFF. V usage is TRBV2 and J usage is TRBJ2-1, with 9 bases that match TRBD1. The V segment lost 11 bases and the J segment 8 bases; nucleotides outside the gene matches: 4. The germline CDR1 and CDR2 sequences are SNHLY and FYNNEI. The length of the CDR3 is 11 residues.

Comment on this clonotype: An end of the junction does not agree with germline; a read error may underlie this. The CDR3 nucleotides read TGTGCCAGCAGGGAAGACACAGGGGGCGCTGGGCAGCCCCAGCATTTT. This sequence encodes CASREDTGGAGQPQHF. The J gene is TRBJ1-5, the V gene TRBV2; TRBD1 matches 9 bases. Looked up from germline, CDR1 is SNHLY and CDR2 is FYNNEI. The CDR3 runs 16 residues.

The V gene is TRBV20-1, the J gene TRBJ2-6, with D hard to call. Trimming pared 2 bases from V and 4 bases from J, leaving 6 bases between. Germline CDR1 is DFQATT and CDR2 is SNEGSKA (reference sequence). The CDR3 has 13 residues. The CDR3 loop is CSARNLGANVLTF. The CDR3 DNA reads TGCAGTGCTAGAAATTTGGGGGCCAACGTCCTGACTTTC.

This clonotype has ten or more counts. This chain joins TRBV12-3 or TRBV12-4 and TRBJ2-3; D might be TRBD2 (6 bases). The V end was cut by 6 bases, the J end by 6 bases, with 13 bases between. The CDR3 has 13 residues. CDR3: CASSLQAGDTQYF. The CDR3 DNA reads TGTGCCAGCAGCTTACAGGCGGGGGATACGCAGTATTTT.